Following are 29 T cell receptor beta chains from one sample sequenced in a study of cytomegalovirus exposure and HLA in healthy donors. The PCR had 60 Vbeta and 13 Jbeta primers. Some clones are missing from TCRdb's copy, which holds only in-frame ones; the method was immunoSEQ multiplex PCR. The sample records roughly 150,000 clones, roughly three quarters being singletons. The sequenced sample was PBMCs. Receptors were obtained from a man aged 25-40 years in good health and CMV-seronegative.

This chain connects TRBV10-3 to TRBJ2-5; no clear D. The V and J ends lost 8 bases and 4 bases respectively, with 11 bases between them. The CDR3 extends over 12 amino acids. CDR1 ENHRY and CDR2 SYGVKD come from the germline V gene. The CDR3 loop reads CAIGVPRETQYF. CDR3 in DNA: TGTGCCATCGGAGTACCCCGAGAGACCCAGTACTTC.

This chain connects TRBV6-5 to TRBJ2-7, with 8 positions matching TRBD2. Germline values: CDR1 MNHEY, CDR2 SVGAGI. The CDR3 loop spans 14 amino acids. V gave up 6 bases and J gave up 0 bases; unmatched junction bases: 4. The CDR3 nucleotides read TGTGCCAGCAGACTTAGCGGGACCTCCTACGAGCAGTACTTC. Amino acids: CASRLSGTSYEQYF.

The V and J genes are TRBV7-9 and TRBJ2-7, with 9 nucleotides matching TRBD2. From germline, CDR1 is SEHNR and CDR2 FQNEAQ (reference sequence). V gave up 1 base and J gave up 6 bases; unmatched junction bases: 4. This CDR3 region has 14 residues. The CDR3 coding sequence is TGTGCCAGCAGCTTAGGTAGCGGGAGCGTCGAGCAGTACTTC. Translation: CASSLGSGSVEQYF. The full variable domain, with the rest looked up from reference TRBV7-9 and TRBJ2-7, is DTGVSQNPRHKITKRGQNVTFRCDPISEHNRLYWYRQTLGQGPEFLTYFQNEAQLEKSRLLSDRFSAERPKGSFSTLEIQRTEQGDSAMYLCASSLGSGSVEQYFGPGTRLTVT.

The chain couples TRBV2 to TRBJ1-5, with D possibly being TRBD1 (5 bases). V was pared by 3 bases and J by 6 bases, with 12 bases between. In germline, CDR1 is SNHLY, CDR2 FYNNEI. The CDR3 runs to 14 residues. The CDR3 is CASSDRDRSQPQHF. Here the CDR3 DNA reads TGTGCCAGCAGTGACAGGGATAGGAGTCAGCCCCAGCATTTT. Complete variable domain (other parts from reference TRBV2 and TRBJ1-5): EPEVTQTPSHQVTQMGQEVILRCVPISNHLYFYWYRQILGQKVEFLVSFYNNEISEKSEIFDDQFSVERPDGSNFTLKIRSTKLEDSAMYFCASSDRDRSQPQHFGDGTRLSIL.

This rearrangement joins TRBV6-1 to TRBJ2-7, with TRBD1 matching over 10 bases. Unmatched junction bases numbered 12, after V lost 6 bases and J lost 7 bases. The CDR3 has 15 amino acids. CDR1 is MNHNS and CDR2 is SASEGT in the germline V gene. The CDR3 region has the DNA TGTGCCAGCAGATACAGGACAGGGGGTTTGATAGAGCAGTACTTC. Protein product: CASRYRTGGLIEQYF.

The chain uses TRBV9 and TRBJ2-2; 7 bases fit TRBD2. The V gene end was trimmed by 4 bases and the J gene end by 3 bases; junction bases not matched to a gene: 6. The germline V gene encodes CDR1 SGDLS and CDR2 YYNGEE. The CDR3 spans 15 residues. For the CDR3, the DNA is TGTGCCAGCAGCTTCCTGGGGGGGGACACCGGGGAGCTGTTTTTT. It codes for CASSFLGGDTGELFF.

The genes are TRBV7-8 and TRBJ2-7; 11 nucleotides agree with TRBD2. This CDR3 has 16 residues. Germline-derived CDR1 and CDR2 are SGHVS and FQNEAQ. Unmatched junction bases numbered 8, after V lost 5 bases and J lost 2 bases. CDR3 in DNA: TGTGCCAGCAGCACCAGAGTAGCGGGAGGGACCTACGAGCAGTACTTC. Its protein is CASSTRVAGGTYEQYF.

V is TRBV6-5 and J is TRBJ1-1, with 8 bases aligning to TRBD1. The CDR3 loop spans 13 amino acids. With 4 bases clipped from V and 6 bases from J, the junction kept 4 bases outside the gene matches. Germline lookup yields CDR1 MNHEY and CDR2 SVGAGI. CDR3 protein: CASSLTGDAEAFF. CDR3 nucleotide sequence: TGTGCCAGCAGTTTGACAGGGGACGCTGAAGCTTTCTTT.

The gene calls are TRBV18 and TRBJ2-2; D is possibly TRBD1 (5 bases). The CDR3 consists of 12 residues. Germline-derived CDR1 and CDR2 are KGHSH and LQKENI. V lost 7 bases to trimming and J lost 5 bases, with 8 bases between them. This CDR3 is CASWQGTGELFF. CDR3 nucleotides: TGTGCCAGCTGGCAGGGAACCGGGGAGCTGTTTTTT. The whole variable domain, remainder taken from reference TRBV18 and TRBJ2-2, is NAGVMQNPRHLVRRRGQEARLRCSPMKGHSHVYWYRQLPEEGLKFMVYLQKENIIDESGMPKERFSAEFPKEGPSILRIQQVVRGDSAAYFCASWQGTGELFFGEGSRLTVL.

V is TRBV28 and J is TRBJ2-7; 8 nucleotides align to TRBD2. Germline values: CDR1 MDHEN, CDR2 SYDVKM. The CDR3 runs 15 residues. V dropped 6 bases and J dropped 0; count of bases not matched to a gene: 7. The CDR3 here is CASSSSGDNSYEQYF. The CDR3 DNA is TGTGCCAGCAGCAGTAGCGGGGATAACTCCTACGAGCAGTACTTC.

The gene calls are TRBV2 and TRBJ2-7, with no clear D. From germline, CDR1 is SNHLY and CDR2 FYNNEI. The CDR3 has 12 residues. Deletions cut 3 bases from V and 4 bases from J, with 7 bases between. The CDR3 DNA reads TGTGCCAGCAGTGAGTCTAGGTACGAGCAGTACTTC. Amino acids: CASSESRYEQYF.

The chain recombines TRBV10-3 with TRBJ2-7; D not resolved. The CDR3 consists of 11 residues. Germline V gene sequence: CDR1 ENHRY, CDR2 SYGVKD. With 6 bases removed from V and 5 bases from J, the gap between germline ends came to 8 bases. CDR3 sequence reads: CAISDLHEQYF. Written as DNA, the CDR3 is TGTGCCATCAGCGACTTACACGAGCAGTACTTC.

This clone was seen only a few times. This chain links TRBV29-1 with TRBJ2-4; 13 nucleotides match TRBD2. After removal of 4 bases from V and 8 bases from J, the junction contained 11 bases not matched to a gene. The CDR3 covers 16 residues. The germline CDR1 and CDR2 sequences are SQVTM and ANQGSEA. The CDR3 coding sequence is TGCAGCGTTGGGGGACTAGCGGGATACTCTGGGGACATTCAGTACTTC. Protein: CSVGGLAGYSGDIQYF.

This clone was seen once. V is TRBV19 and J is TRBJ2-2; 10 nucleotides agree with TRBD1. CDR3 length: 15 amino acids. The J segment lost 1 base and the V segment lost 11 bases, leaving 7 bases of the junction unmatched. CDR1 LNHDA and CDR2 SQIVND come from the germline V gene (reference sequence). The CDR3 nucleotides are TGTGCCGGAAACCGGGACAGGGGGAACACCGGGGAGCTGTTTTTT. This codes for CAGNRDRGNTGELFF.

The rearrangement links TRBV2 to TRBJ1-2; D is unclear. The CDR3 runs 13 residues. V dropped 4 bases and J dropped 4 bases, with 10 bases sitting between them. CDR1 is SNHLY and CDR2 is FYNNEI in the germline V gene. The CDR3 reads CASSGGPLYGYTF. For the CDR3, the DNA is TGTGCCAGCAGTGGAGGCCCGCTCTATGGCTACACCTTC.

This clone has just one count. This chain connects TRBV27 to TRBJ2-1, with TRBD1 identical over 7 bases. The germline V gene encodes CDR1 MNHEY and CDR2 SMNVEV (reference sequence). V was pared by 2 bases and J by 7 bases, with 8 bases of the junction left unmatched. The CDR3 has 15 residues. The CDR3 here is CASSLVGGLGNEQFF. The CDR3 bases are TGTGCCAGCAGTTTAGTAGGGGGCTTGGGGAATGAGCAGTTCTTC.

This clone was detected only a few times. V gene TRBV19 combines with J gene TRBJ2-7; 7 bases map to TRBD2. The V gene's germline CDR1 is LNHDA and CDR2 SQIVND (reference sequence). V shed 2 bases, J shed 3 bases, and the junction held 7 bases outside the gene matches. The CDR3 is 15 amino acids. In nucleotides, the CDR3 is TGTGCCAGTAGTATAAAGCGGGGTGCTTTCTACGAGCAGTACTTC. Translated: CASSIKRGAFYEQYF.

V and J are TRBV27 and TRBJ2-7, with D possibly matching TRBD2 (5 bases). The germline V and J ends were trimmed by 3 bases and 3 bases, with 9 bases remaining between them. CDR1 is MNHEY and CDR2 is SMNVEV in the germline V gene (reference sequence). This CDR3 contains 13 residues. CDR3 DNA: TGTGCCAGCAGTTTTAATCGGGGCTACGAGCAGTACTTC. Translating gives CASSFNRGYEQYF.

This clone was detected a few times. The chain has TRBV19 and TRBJ2-1; D gene unclear. Trimming left V 9 bases short and J 3 bases short, with 9 bases between. The CDR3 consists of 12 residues. Per the germline V gene, CDR1 is LNHDA and CDR2 is SQIVND (reference sequence). This CDR3 reads CARSCDYNEQFF. In DNA, the CDR3 is TGTGCCAGATCATGCGACTACAATGAGCAGTTCTTC. The whole variable domain, filled in from reference TRBV19 and TRBJ2-1, reads DGGITQSPKYLFRKEGQNVTLSCEQNLNHDAMYWYRQDPGQGLRLIYYSQIVNDFQKGDIAEGYSVSREKKESFPLTVTSAQKNPTAFYLCARSCDYNEQFFGPGTRLTVL.

The chain uses TRBV18 and TRBJ2-1; 12 bases are a match to TRBD2. Trimming took 4 bases from V and 8 from J; bases not matched to a gene: 9. Germline assignment: CDR1 KGHSH and CDR2 LQKENI. The CDR3 totals 16 residues. This CDR3 reads CASSRTSGMGIDEQFF. As DNA, the CDR3 is TGTGCCAGCTCACGGACTAGCGGGATGGGGATCGATGAGCAGTTCTTC. Drawing the rest from reference TRBV18 and TRBJ2-1, the complete variable domain is NAGVMQNPRHLVRRRGQEARLRCSPMKGHSHVYWYRQLPEEGLKFMVYLQKENIIDESGMPKERFSAEFPKEGPSILRIQQVVRGDSAAYFCASSRTSGMGIDEQFFGPGTRLTVL.

V gene TRBV7-8 combines with J gene TRBJ2-3; TRBD2 aligns across 12 bases. CDR1 and CDR2 from the germline V gene are SGHVS and FQNEAQ. The V segment lost 5 bases and the J segment 4 bases; nucleotides outside the gene matches: 7. This CDR3 spans 16 amino acids. CDR3 nucleotide sequence: TGTGCCAGCAGCCTCACTAGCGGGAGGTGGGCAGATACGCAGTATTTT. Its translation is CASSLTSGRWADTQYF. Using reference TRBV7-8 and TRBJ2-3 for the parts outside the CDR3, the full variable domain is GAGVSQSPRYKVAKRGQDVALRCDPISGHVSLFWYQQALGQGPEFLTYFQNEAQLDKSGLPSDRFFAERPEGSVSTLKIQRTQQEDSAVYLCASSLTSGRWADTQYFGPGTRLTVL.

The chain uses TRBV7-2 and TRBJ2-3, with 7 bases fitting TRBD1. The V gene end was trimmed by 4 bases and the J gene end by 6 bases; junction bases not matched to a gene: 7. The CDR3 spans 14 residues. The germline V gene has CDR1 SGHTA and CDR2 FQGNSA. CDR3 nucleotides: TGTGCCAGCAGCTCGCCGTCGACAGGGGATACGCAGTATTTT. Residues: CASSSPSTGDTQYF.

The CDR3 nucleotides read TGTGCCAGCAGTGAAGGAGTGACAGAGATAGATACGCAGTATTTT. Translated: CASSEGVTEIDTQYF. The chain couples TRBV6-1 to TRBJ2-3; D possibly corresponds to TRBD1 (5 bases). The CDR3 is 15 amino acids. Germline V gene lookup returns CDR1 MNHNS and CDR2 SASEGT. The V end lost 1 base, the J end lost 5 bases, and 13 bases lay between the germline ends.

J is TRBJ1-3 and V is TRBV25-1, with D possibly TRBD1 on 5 matching bases. V shed 9 bases and J shed 0 bases, with 12 bases lying between them. The CDR3 length is 14 residues. CDR1 is MGHDK and CDR2 is SYGVNS in the germline V gene. CDR3 nucleotides: TGTGCCAGTTATGACGGGGGCTCTGGAAACACCATATATTTT. Its protein is CASYDGGSGNTIYF.

This chain uses TRBV6-4 with TRBJ2-1, with TRBD2 identical over 7 bases. With V trimmed by 2 bases and J by 8 bases, 6 bases remained unmatched. This CDR3 is 14 amino acids long. Germline loops: CDR1 MRHNA, CDR2 SNTAGT. In nucleotides, the CDR3 is TGTGCCAGCAGTGACGGACTAGTTGGCCATGAGCAGTTCTTC. It is translated as CASSDGLVGHEQFF.

The CDR3 region has the DNA TGCAGCTCATACAGGGCGAATTATGGCTACACCTTC. Translating it yields CSSYRANYGYTF. The chain couples TRBV29-1 to TRBJ1-2; perhaps TRBD1 as D (6 bases). V was pared by 8 bases and J by 5 bases, with 15 bases between. Germline CDR1 and CDR2: SQVTM and ANQGSEA. The CDR3 is 12 amino acids. The complete variable domain, with remaining parts taken from reference TRBV29-1 and TRBJ1-2, reads SAVISQKPSRDICQRGTSLTIQCQVDSQVTMMFWYRQQPGQSLTLIATANQGSEATYESGFVIDKFPISRPNLTFSTLTVSNMSPEDSSIYLCSSYRANYGYTFGSGTRLTVV.

The chain joins TRBV20-1 to TRBJ1-2, with D unresolved. Per germline, CDR1 DFQATT and CDR2 SNEGSKA (reference sequence). The CDR3 loop spans 9 amino acids. V was cut by 3 bases and J by 8 bases, with 4 bases left in between. This CDR3 is CSAREGYTF. In nucleotides, the CDR3 is TGCAGTGCTAGGGAGGGCTACACCTTC.

The chain joins TRBV28 to TRBJ1-2, with D uncertain. Trimming cost V 8 bases and J 2 bases, with 12 bases left between them. Germline CDR1 reads MDHEN; CDR2 reads SYDVKM. The CDR3 is made up of 13 amino acids. The CDR3, as DNA: TGTGCCAGCCTAGAGGAGGTCAACTATGGCTACACCTTC. This codes for CASLEEVNYGYTF.

This clone appeared once. The chain is built from TRBV16 and TRBJ2-7, with 12 bases identical to TRBD2. CDR1 and CDR2 (germline): KGHSY, FQNENV. The ends lost 4 bases at V and 4 bases at J; junction bases unmatched: 5. This CDR3 spans 15 amino acids. CDR3 in DNA: TGTGCCAGCAGCCCCTTCGGGACTAGCGGGTACGAGCAGTACTTC. Its protein is CASSPFGTSGYEQYF. Full variable domain (remainder filled in from reference TRBV16 and TRBJ2-7): GEEVAQTPKHLVRGEGQKAKLYCAPIKGHSYVFWYQQVLKNEFKFLISFQNENVFDETGMPKERFSAKCLPNSPCSLEIQATKLEDSAVYFCASSPFGTSGYEQYFGPGTRLTVT.